Listed below are T cell receptor beta chains from one sample, sequenced in a study of post-analysis software for immune sequencing data. One entry per CDR3 protein, called by TCRdb with MiXCR from the PCR reads. The data contain hundreds of thousands of distinct CDR3 sequences, roughly 27% of them singletons. The specimen sequenced was blood. The receptor set was obtained from a girl aged 5 to 17 with multiple sclerosis. Both conserved end residues are part of each CDR3. The order of the fields is CDR3 DNA, CDR3 protein, D gene, J gene, V gene, clone size. D genes are given only for firm matches. Part of the rows lack a size; the others show once, few, many or a class for expanded clones.

TGTGCCATCGGTGTTGGGGCGGGAGGGCGACAAGAGACCCAGTACTTC	CAIGVGAGGRQETQYF	TRBD2	TRBJ2-5	TRBV10-3	NA
TGTGCCAGCAGGGCTTTCGGGGCAGGGGAACAGGATACGCAGTATTTT	CASRAFGAGEQDTQYF	NA	TRBJ2-3	TRBV28	NA
TGTGCCACCAGTGCCCAACAAACCCCGGGACAGTTTACAACTAACTATGGCTACACCTTC	CATSAQQTPGQFTTNYGYTF	TRBD1	TRBJ1-2	TRBV24-1	few
TGTGCCAGCACCAAACCCAAGGGAGGGGATTACGAGCAGTACTTC	CASTKPKGGDYEQYF	NA	TRBJ2-7	TRBV21-1	NA
TGCGCCAGCAGCTTGGTTTCAGGCCCCGACAGGGTGGGAAAGGGCACTGAAGCTTTCTTT	CASSLVSGPDRVGKGTEAFF	TRBD1	TRBJ1-1	TRBV5-1	NA
TGTGCCAGCAGTTTTAGCGGGAGCCCCCTCTACAATGAGCAGTTCTTC	CASSFSGSPLYNEQFF	TRBD2	TRBJ2-1	TRBV28	many
TGTGCCAGCACCCCACCTTCCGGGACCCTCAAAAGCTACGAGCAGTACTTC	CASTPPSGTLKSYEQYF	NA	TRBJ2-7	TRBV12-3/TRBV12-4	NA
TGTGCCAGCAGCGTAGCGGCGGGTCCCAATGAGCAGTTCTTC	CASSVAAGPNEQFF	NA	TRBJ2-1	TRBV9	NA
TGTGCCAGCAGCCACCCGGGACAGGTCAACACCGGGGAGCTGTTTTTT	CASSHPGQVNTGELFF	TRBD1	TRBJ2-2	TRBV7-2	NA
TGTGCCAGCTCACCGGACCAAGGGGGCTCCCTCAAAAACATTCAGTACTTC	CASSPDQGGSLKNIQYF	TRBD1	TRBJ2-4	TRBV18	few
TGTGCCAGCAGTGAAGATGGACGGGTTATCGGCTACACCTTC	CASSEDGRVIGYTF	NA	TRBJ1-2	TRBV2	few
TGCGCCAGCAGCTTGGTGGGCCTCCTCGGGACTGAAGCTTTCTTT	CASSLVGLLGTEAFF	NA	TRBJ1-1	TRBV5-1	few
TGTGCCAGCAAAGGACAGGTGAACACCGGGGAGCTGTTTTTT	CASKGQVNTGELFF	TRBD1	TRBJ2-2	TRBV2	few
TGTGCCAGCAGCCTAGAACTAGGTGCGATTTACAATGAGCAGTTCTTC	CASSLELGAIYNEQFF	NA	TRBJ2-1	TRBV7-2	few